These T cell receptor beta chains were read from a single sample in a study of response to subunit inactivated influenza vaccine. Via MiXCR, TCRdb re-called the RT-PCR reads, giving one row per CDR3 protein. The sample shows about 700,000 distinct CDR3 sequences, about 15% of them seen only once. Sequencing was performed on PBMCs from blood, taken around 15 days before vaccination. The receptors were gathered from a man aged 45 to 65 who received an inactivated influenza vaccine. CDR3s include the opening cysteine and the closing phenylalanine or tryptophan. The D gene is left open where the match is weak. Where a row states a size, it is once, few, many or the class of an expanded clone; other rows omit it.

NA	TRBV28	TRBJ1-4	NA	CASSFRSTRFEKLFF	TGTGCCAGCAGTTTCCGATCGACAAGGTTTGAAAAACTGTTTTTT
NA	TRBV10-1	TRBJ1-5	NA	CASSESWNQPQHF	TGCGCCAGCAGTGAGTCGTGGAATCAGCCCCAGCATTTT
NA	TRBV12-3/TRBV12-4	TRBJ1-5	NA	CASRTQNNQPQHF	TGTGCCAGCAGGACGCAGAACAATCAGCCCCAGCATTTT
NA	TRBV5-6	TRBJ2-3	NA	CASSLAGISDTDTQYF	TGTGCCAGCAGCTTGGCAGGGATTTCGGACACAGATACGCAGTATTTT
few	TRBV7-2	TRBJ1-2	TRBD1	CASSKSGGTANYGYTF	TGTGCCAGCAGCAAAAGTGGAGGGACAGCTAACTATGGCTACACCTTC
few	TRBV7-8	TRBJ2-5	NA	CASSRTDLQTQYF	TGTGCCAGCAGCCGAACGGACTTGCAGACCCAGTACTTC
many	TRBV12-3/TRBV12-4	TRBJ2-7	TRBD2	CASTLAGGLSYEQYF	TGTGCCAGCACCCTTGCGGGGGGGCTATCCTACGAGCAGTACTTC
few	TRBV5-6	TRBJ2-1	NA	CASSFPSQGVEQFF	TGTGCCAGCAGCTTCCCCTCACAGGGCGTTGAGCAGTTCTTC
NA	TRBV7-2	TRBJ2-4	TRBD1	CASSTGTVPKNIQYF	TGTGCCAGCAGCACCGGGACAGTCCCAAAAAACATTCAGTACTTC
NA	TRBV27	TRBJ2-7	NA	CASRLLPGHFYEQYF	TGTGCCAGCAGACTACTTCCGGGACACTTCTACGAGCAGTACTTC
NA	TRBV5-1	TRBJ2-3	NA	CASSLDGRRADTQYF	TGCGCCAGCAGCCTTGATGGACGGCGGGCAGATACGCAGTATTTT
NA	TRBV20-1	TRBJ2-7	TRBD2	CSARDVTSGVYEQYF	TGCAGTGCTAGAGATGTCACTAGCGGGGTTTACGAGCAGTACTTC
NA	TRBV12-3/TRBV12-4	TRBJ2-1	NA	CASSFGTRTEKGQFF	TGTGCCAGCAGTTTTGGAACACGGACAGAAAAAGGGCAGTTCTTC
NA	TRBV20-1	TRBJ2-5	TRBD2	CSARPLLAVRETQYF	TGCAGTGCTAGGCCCTTGCTAGCGGTGCGAGAGACCCAGTACTTC
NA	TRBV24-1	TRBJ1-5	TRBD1	CATTGGSNQPQHF	TGTGCCACCACAGGGGGTAGCAATCAGCCCCAGCATTTT
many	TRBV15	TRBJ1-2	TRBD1	CATSRGGAGGSGYTF	TGTGCCACCAGCAGAGGAGGGGCAGGGGGCTCTGGCTACACCTTC
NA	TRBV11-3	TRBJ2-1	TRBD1	CASSRDRANNEQFF	TGTGCCAGCAGCCGGGACAGGGCCAACAATGAGCAGTTCTTC
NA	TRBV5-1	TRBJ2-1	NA	CASSPIAWQGSYNEQFF	TGCGCCAGCAGCCCGATCGCTTGGCAGGGCTCCTACAATGAGCAGTTCTTC
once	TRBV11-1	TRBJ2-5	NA	CASSPGGDFTVQETQYF	TGTGCCAGCAGCCCAGGAGGGGACTTCACAGTACAAGAGACCCAGTACTTC
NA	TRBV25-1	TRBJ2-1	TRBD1	CASSEYRVTGDEQFF	TGTGCCAGTAGTGAATATCGGGTGACAGGGGATGAGCAGTTCTTC
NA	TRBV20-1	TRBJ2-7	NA	CSATGHPSYEQYF	TGCAGTGCCACTGGACACCCGTCCTACGAGCAGTACTTC
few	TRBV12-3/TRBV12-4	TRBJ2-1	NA	CASSYETARNEQFF	TGTGCCAGCAGTTATGAGACAGCCCGAAATGAGCAGTTCTTC
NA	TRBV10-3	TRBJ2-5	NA	CAISQGGRETQYF	TGTGCCATCAGTCAAGGGGGGCGGGAGACCCAGTACTTC
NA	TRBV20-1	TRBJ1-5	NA	CSATLGGTNQPQHF	TGCAGTGCTACCCTCGGGGGGACCAATCAGCCCCAGCATTTT
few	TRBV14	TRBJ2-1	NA	CASSQGVTGDHNEQFF	TGTGCCAGCAGCCAAGGAGTGACGGGGGACCACAATGAGCAGTTCTTC
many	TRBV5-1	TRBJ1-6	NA	CASSLDWGVNSPLHF	TGCGCCAGCAGCTTGGATTGGGGTGTTAATTCACCCCTCCACTTT
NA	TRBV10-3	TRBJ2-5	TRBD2	CAISAGTSGGHFQETQYF	TGTGCCATCAGTGCCGGGACTAGCGGGGGTCATTTCCAAGAGACCCAGTACTTC
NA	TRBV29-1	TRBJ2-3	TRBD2	CSVMGSSGGTDTQYF	TGCAGCGTGATGGGCTCTAGCGGGGGCACAGATACGCAGTATTTT
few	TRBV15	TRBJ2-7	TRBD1	CATSRDPGTGGHEQYF	TGTGCCACCAGCAGGGACCCCGGGACAGGGGGCCACGAGCAGTACTTC
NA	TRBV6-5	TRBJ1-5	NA	CASSYSYGSNQPQHF	TGTGCCAGCAGTTACTCTTACGGGAGCAATCAGCCCCAGCATTTT
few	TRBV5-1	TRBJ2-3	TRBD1	CASSLDRASTDTQYF	TGCGCCAGCAGTCTTGACAGGGCTAGCACAGATACGCAGTATTTT
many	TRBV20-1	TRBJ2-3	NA	CSAREGGGTDTQYF	TGCAGTGCTAGAGAAGGGGGGGGCACAGATACGCAGTATTTT
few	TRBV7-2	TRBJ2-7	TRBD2	CASTPWATSDEQYF	TGTGCCAGCACCCCCTGGGCTACTAGCGACGAGCAGTACTTC
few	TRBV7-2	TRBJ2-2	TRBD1	CASSPRQGASTGELFF	TGTGCCAGCAGCCCCAGACAGGGGGCTAGCACCGGGGAGCTGTTTTTT
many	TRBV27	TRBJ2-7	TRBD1	CASSLFGQGGEQYF	TGTGCCAGCAGTTTATTTGGACAGGGGGGCGAGCAGTACTTC
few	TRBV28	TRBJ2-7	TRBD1	CASIPGQGPYEQYF	TGTGCCAGCATTCCGGGACAGGGCCCCTACGAGCAGTACTTC
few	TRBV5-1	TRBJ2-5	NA	CASSNRQETQYF	TGCGCCAGCAGCAACCGCCAAGAGACCCAGTACTTC
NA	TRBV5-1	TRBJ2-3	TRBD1	CASSFTGGTGTDTQYF	TGCGCCAGCAGCTTCACAGGGGGAACCGGCACAGATACGCAGTATTTT
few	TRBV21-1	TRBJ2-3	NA	CASSKVGGWGTDTQYF	TGTGCCAGCAGCAAAGTCGGAGGGTGGGGCACAGATACGCAGTATTTT
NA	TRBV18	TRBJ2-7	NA	CASSPIYGENEQYF	TGTGCCAGCTCACCAATCTATGGAGAGAACGAGCAGTACTTC
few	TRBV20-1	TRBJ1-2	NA	CSARDRDSYGYTF	TGCAGTGCTAGAGATCGGGATTCCTATGGCTACACCTTC
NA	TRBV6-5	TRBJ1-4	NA	CASSYSSKPAGEKLFF	TGTGCCAGCAGTTACTCGTCGAAGCCGGCGGGTGAAAAACTGTTTTTT
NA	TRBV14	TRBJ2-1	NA	CASSRSKARVDEQFF	TGTGCCAGCAGCCGATCAAAGGCCAGGGTCGATGAGCAGTTCTTC